Presented here are 23 T cell receptor beta chains from one specimen sequenced in a study of technical replicates of blood from four donors. Clones were sequenced by immunoSEQ multiplex PCR, and TCRdb holds only the in-frame ones, with some missing. The profile shows under 80,000 clones, roughly 89% of them singletons. Material for sequencing was PBMCs. The receptors were gathered from a human donor in good health. Some clones in this sample may be carry-over from other donors' samples.

This rearrangement joins TRBV15 to TRBJ1-1; TRBD1 matches 8 bases. The CDR3 totals 15 residues. V was clipped by 5 bases and J by 5 bases; unmatched bases: 10. Germline V gives CDR1 LNHNV, CDR2 YYDKDF (reference sequence). The CDR3 here is CATSDPRGQWTEAFF. The CDR3 nucleotides are TGTGCCACCAGCGACCCCAGGGGGCAATGGACTGAAGCTTTCTTT. The whole variable domain, filled in from reference TRBV15 and TRBJ1-1, reads DAMVIQNPRYQVTQFGKPVTLSCSQTLNHNVMYWYQQKSSQAPKLLFHYYDKDFNNEADTPDNFQSRRPNTSFCFLDIRSPGLGDTAMYLCATSDPRGQWTEAFFGQGTRLTVV.

The J gene is TRBJ1-5, the V gene TRBV5-3, with TRBD1 identical over 7 bases. TRBV5-3 is marked as an open reading frame, function uncertain. J was trimmed by 2 bases and V by 9 bases; bases with no gene match: 11. This CDR3 comprises 15 residues. The DNA for the CDR3 is TGTGCCAAAAACGGAGGGGGCGATTGCAATCAGCCCCAGCATTTT. As protein: CAKNGGGDCNQPQHF.

The V call is TRBV7-8, the J call TRBJ1-5; possible D gene TRBD1, 5 bases. CDR1 SGHVS and CDR2 FQNEAQ come from the germline V gene. The CDR3 has 18 amino acids. V was cut by 1 base and J by 2 bases, with 18 bases left in between. This chain's CDR3 is CASSLDQVIRVGNQPQHF. In nucleotides, the CDR3 is TGTGCCAGCAGCTTAGATCAGGTGATCAGGGTGGGCAATCAGCCCCAGCATTTT.

This chain connects TRBV5-1 to TRBJ1-3; possible D gene TRBD1, 5 bases. V shed 2 bases and J shed 4 bases, with 10 bases lying between them. The V gene's germline CDR1 is SGHRS and CDR2 YFSETQ. The CDR3 extends over 14 amino acids. The CDR3 DNA is TGCGCCAGCAGCTTCGTAGGGGAAGGAAACACCATATATTTT. Translating gives CASSFVGEGNTIYF.

Only a few counts were recorded for this clone. V usage is TRBV10-3 and J usage is TRBJ1-6, with 8 bases aligning to TRBD1. Trimming took 5 bases from V and 8 from J; bases not matched to a gene: 5. The CDR3 extends over 14 amino acids. Per the germline V gene, CDR1 is ENHRY and CDR2 is SYGVKD. CDR3 loop: CAISPGTGHSPLHF. The CDR3 bases are TGTGCCATCAGTCCCGGGACAGGTCATTCACCCCTCCACTTT.

V is TRBV7-5 and J is TRBJ2-6; no check of the table's D call, TRBD2, against the DNA was made. TRBV7-5 is listed as a pseudogene. The CDR3 contains 22 residues. The CDR3 DNA reads as TGTGCCAGAAGCTCCCCGGTGATTCCCGCGTCTAGCGGGAGCTCTGGGGCCAACGTCCTGACTTTC. Its protein product is CARSSPVIPASSGSSGANVLTF.

The J gene is TRBJ2-5, the V gene TRBV5-6; 7 bases align to TRBD1. Germline loops: CDR1 SGHDT, CDR2 YYEEEE. This CDR3 region has 15 residues. V lost 5 bases and J lost 5; bases outside the gene matches: 12. CDR3 sequence: CASRKQGWAEETQYF. The CDR3 nucleotides read TGTGCCAGCAGGAAACAGGGGTGGGCGGAGGAGACCCAGTACTTC.

This CDR3 is CASSYARGQETQYF. The DNA of the CDR3 is TGTGCCAGCAGTTATGCCAGGGGGCAGGAGACCCAGTACTTC. This chain connects TRBV27 to TRBJ2-5; 8 bases align to TRBD1. The CDR3 runs 14 residues. The J segment lost 5 bases and the V segment lost 4 bases, leaving 6 bases of the junction unmatched. The V gene's germline CDR1 is MNHEY and CDR2 SMNVEV (reference sequence).

This chain joins TRBV19 and TRBJ2-7; 7 nucleotides align to TRBD1. Germline V CDR1 and CDR2: LNHDA, SQIVND (reference sequence). J gave up 5 bases and V 4 bases, and 14 bases lay outside the gene matches. The CDR3 has 16 residues. CDR3 sequence (DNA): TGTGCCAGTAGTAAACGACCGACAGGGAGTAGGGACGAGCAGTACTTC. Its protein product is CASSKRPTGSRDEQYF.

This CDR3 reads CATSRTYTEPQHF. The CDR3 DNA reads TGTGCCACCAGCAGGACATATACGGAGCCCCAGCATTTT. The chain employs TRBV15 and TRBJ1-5, with unresolved D. Germline V gene sequence: CDR1 LNHNV, CDR2 YYDKDF (reference sequence). Trimming removed 3 bases at V and 8 bases at J, with 11 bases between. The CDR3 has 13 residues.

The chain has TRBV4-1 and TRBJ1-2, with a tentative D call TRBD1 (6 bases). The CDR3 sequence is 13 residues long. Deletions cut 5 bases from V and 6 bases from J, with 13 bases between. CDR1 and CDR2 (germline): MGHRA, YSYEKL. CDR3 DNA sequence: TGCGCCAGCAGCGCCCGGGACAACAATGGCTACACCTTC. Protein product: CASSARDNNGYTF.

This clone has a single count. CDR3 in DNA: TGTGCCAGCTCACCTGCACTGGCGGGGTATGAGCAGTTCTTC. This sequence encodes CASSPALAGYEQFF. The chain employs TRBV18 and TRBJ2-1; D might be TRBD2 (6 bases). In germline, CDR1 is KGHSH, CDR2 LQKENI. The CDR3 sequence is 14 residues long. The V and J ends lost 3 bases and 8 bases respectively, with 14 bases between them. Drawing the rest from reference TRBV18 and TRBJ2-1, the complete variable domain is NAGVMQNPRHLVRRRGQEARLRCSPMKGHSHVYWYRQLPEEGLKFMVYLQKENIIDESGMPKERFSAEFPKEGPSILRIQQVVRGDSAAYFCASSPALAGYEQFFGPGTRLTVL.

This rearrangement joins TRBV12-5 to TRBJ2-7, with 9 bases identical to TRBD2. The CDR3 spans 15 residues. The junction had 10 bases not matched to a gene; V was cut back by 5 bases and J by 5 bases. Per germline, CDR1 LGHNT and CDR2 FRNRAP. Here the CDR3 reads CASGTYLAGKDEQYF. Here the CDR3 DNA reads TGTGCTAGTGGTACATATCTAGCGGGAAAAGACGAGCAGTACTTC.

V and J are TRBV9 and TRBJ1-3; D is unclear. The CDR3 contains 15 residues. The germline V gene has CDR1 SGDLS and CDR2 YYNGEE. The V gene lost 1 base and the J gene lost 0 bases, with 8 bases spanning the gap. The CDR3 DNA sequence: TGTGCCAGCAGCGTAAACGGTATCTCTGGAAACACCATATATTTT. Protein sequence: CASSVNGISGNTIYF.

The J gene is TRBJ2-2, the V gene TRBV30, with 12 bases identical to TRBD2. Germline V CDR1 and CDR2: GTSNPN, SVGIG (reference sequence). V trimming: 3 bases; J trimming: 5 bases; junction bases outside the gene matches: 7. The CDR3 contains 16 residues. The CDR3 sequence is CAWSRTSGIVTGELFF. Here the CDR3 DNA reads TGTGCCTGGAGCCGGACTAGCGGGATTGTGACCGGGGAGCTGTTTTTT.

The chain employs TRBV7-6 and TRBJ2-3; no reliable D call. This CDR3 is 13 amino acids long. V gave up 5 bases and J gave up 4 bases, with 10 bases separating them. The germline CDR1 and CDR2 sequences are SGHVS and FNYEAQ. This chain's CDR3 is CASSTTSPDTQYF. The CDR3 nucleotides read TGTGCCAGCAGCACTACATCCCCAGATACGCAGTATTTT.

V gene TRBV28 combines with J gene TRBJ2-2; 10 bases agree with TRBD2. V gave up 7 bases and J gave up 6 bases; unmatched junction bases: 8. Germline lookup yields CDR1 MDHEN and CDR2 SYDVKM. CDR3 length equals 15 residues. CDR3 amino acids: CASITASGSPGELFF. DNA for the CDR3: TGTGCCAGCATCACGGCTAGCGGGAGTCCCGGGGAGCTGTTTTTT. The full variable domain, rest sourced from reference TRBV28 and TRBJ2-2, is DVKVTQSSRYLVKRTGEKVFLECVQDMDHENMFWYRQDPGLGLRLIYFSYDVKMKEKGDIPEGYSVSREKKERFSLILESASTNQTSMYLCASITASGSPGELFFGEGSRLTVL.

This sequence joins TRBV25-1 and TRBJ1-4; D uncertain. The CDR3 length is 16 residues. Germline CDR1 MGHDK, CDR2 SYGVNS. Between the trimmed V and J ends, which lost 4 bases and 3 bases, there was a span of 15 bases. DNA of the CDR3: TGTGCCAGCAGTGCTCCCCTGGGCTCCTCTAATGAAAAACTGTTTTTT. It specifies CASSAPLGSSNEKLFF.

The chain employs TRBV6-4 and TRBJ2-2, with D possibly being TRBD2 (5 bases). Per the germline V gene, CDR1 is MRHNA and CDR2 is SNTAGT. The length of the CDR3 is 14 residues. Deletions cut 0 bases from V and 6 bases from J, with 8 bases between. The CDR3 sequence is CASSDSAGAGELFF. The DNA of the CDR3 is TGTGCCAGCAGTGACTCTGCCGGGGCCGGGGAGCTGTTTTTT.

The rearrangement joins TRBV7-9 to TRBJ2-3; D is undetermined. CDR3 size: 14 residues. Per the germline V gene, CDR1 is SEHNR and CDR2 is FQNEAQ (reference sequence). Trimming removed 1 base at V and 0 bases at J, with 5 bases between. CDR3 protein: CASSLDRSTDTQYF. DNA of the CDR3: TGTGCCAGCAGCTTAGACAGAAGCACAGATACGCAGTATTTT.

This clone was detected only a few times. V usage is TRBV10-2 and J usage is TRBJ2-7; D perhaps matches TRBD2 (6 bases). Germline-derived CDR1 and CDR2 are WSHSY and SAAADI. V was pared by 7 bases and J by 9 bases, with 16 bases between. CDR3 length: 12 amino acids. CDR3 loop: CASTPSGAGQYF. In DNA form, the CDR3 reads TGCGCCAGCACACCGTCGGGAGCGGGGCAGTACTTC.

This clone appeared a few times. The chain is built from TRBV30 and TRBJ2-7; D uncertain. The V gene lost 2 bases and the J gene lost 3 bases, with 11 bases spanning the gap. The CDR3 has 13 residues. Germline CDR1 and CDR2: GTSNPN and SVGIG (reference sequence). The CDR3 here is CAWSWRRDYEQYF. DNA of the CDR3: TGTGCCTGGAGTTGGCGGAGAGACTACGAGCAGTACTTC.

The chain uses TRBV5-4 and TRBJ1-2; D not certain. CDR3 length equals 14 residues. V was cut by 1 base and J by 1 base, with 8 bases left in between. Germline CDR1 SGHNT, CDR2 YYREEE (reference sequence). CDR3 in DNA: TGTGCCAGCAGCTTGACTCCGGTTAACTATGGCTACACCTTC. Protein sequence: CASSLTPVNYGYTF.